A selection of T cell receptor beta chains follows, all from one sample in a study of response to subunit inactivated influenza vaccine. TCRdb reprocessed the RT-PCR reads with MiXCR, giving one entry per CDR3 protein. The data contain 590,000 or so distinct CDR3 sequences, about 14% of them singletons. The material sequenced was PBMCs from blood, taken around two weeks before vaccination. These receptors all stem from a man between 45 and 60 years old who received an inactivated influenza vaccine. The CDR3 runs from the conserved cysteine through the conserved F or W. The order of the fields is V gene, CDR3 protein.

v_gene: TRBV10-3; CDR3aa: CAISESQETQYF
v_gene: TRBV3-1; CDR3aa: CASSQTPNSYNEQFF
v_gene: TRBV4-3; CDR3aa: CASSQDSNTEAFF
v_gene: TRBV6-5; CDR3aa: CASSYTRDSSGYTF
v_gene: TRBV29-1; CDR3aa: CSVGPSGAEAFF
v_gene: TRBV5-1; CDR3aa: CASSWGGGSFLNEQFF
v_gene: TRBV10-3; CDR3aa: CAISKAPDTQYF
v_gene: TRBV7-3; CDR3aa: CASSPLGTSGRHEQFF
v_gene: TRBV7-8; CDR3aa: CASSLARAGVLYEQYF
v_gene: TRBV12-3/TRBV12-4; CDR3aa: CASSLNGGAADTQYF
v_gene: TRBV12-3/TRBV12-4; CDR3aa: CASSLPSAGYTF
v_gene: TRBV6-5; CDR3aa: CASSWEENTEAFF
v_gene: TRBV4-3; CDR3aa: CASSRTGRDSGNTIYF
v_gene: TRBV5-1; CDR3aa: CASTTSGRTYEQYF
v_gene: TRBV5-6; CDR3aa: CASSLVVRAYEQYF
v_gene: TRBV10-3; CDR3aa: CAISESLTGELFF
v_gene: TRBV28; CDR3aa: CASSKEIGLAGLSYEQYF
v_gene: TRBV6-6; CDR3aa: CASGGLSYEQYF
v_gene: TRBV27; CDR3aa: CASGMGQGAGYTF
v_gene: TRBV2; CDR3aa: CASSELESGKSYEQYF
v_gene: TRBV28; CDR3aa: CASSSSGQDEQFF
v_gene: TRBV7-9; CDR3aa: CASSTRDRVQETQYF
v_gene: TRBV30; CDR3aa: CAWSTGGPYNEQFF
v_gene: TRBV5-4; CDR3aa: CASSLREEGEKLFF
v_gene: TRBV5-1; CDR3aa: CASSSGSSKDGYTF
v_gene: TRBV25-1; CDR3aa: CASSESSGRGNEQFF
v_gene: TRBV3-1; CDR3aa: CASSQGRGFHNEQLF
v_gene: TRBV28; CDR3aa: CASTPSGTGNTGELFF
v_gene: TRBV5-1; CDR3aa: CASSSKFRDFQETQYF
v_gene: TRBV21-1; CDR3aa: CASSKQAGRAASYEQYF
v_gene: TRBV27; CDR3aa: CASSLSGGAELFF
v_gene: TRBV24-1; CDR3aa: CATSGRMTYNEQFF
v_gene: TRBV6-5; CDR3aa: CASSYSDGGQETQYF
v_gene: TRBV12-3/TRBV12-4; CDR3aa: CASSSLNRVGGYTF
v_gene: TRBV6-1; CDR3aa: CASSRRGPLETQYF
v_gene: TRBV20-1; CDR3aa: CSVSPQTSGAQETQYF
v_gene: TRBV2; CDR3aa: CATVNGALVNTEAFF
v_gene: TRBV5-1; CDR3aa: CASSRPGGSGANVLTF
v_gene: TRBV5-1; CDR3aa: CASSWTSGRENTDTQYF
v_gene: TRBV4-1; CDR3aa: CASSQVPGLAGVLNTGELFF
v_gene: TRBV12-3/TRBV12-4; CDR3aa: CASTPGRTYEQYF